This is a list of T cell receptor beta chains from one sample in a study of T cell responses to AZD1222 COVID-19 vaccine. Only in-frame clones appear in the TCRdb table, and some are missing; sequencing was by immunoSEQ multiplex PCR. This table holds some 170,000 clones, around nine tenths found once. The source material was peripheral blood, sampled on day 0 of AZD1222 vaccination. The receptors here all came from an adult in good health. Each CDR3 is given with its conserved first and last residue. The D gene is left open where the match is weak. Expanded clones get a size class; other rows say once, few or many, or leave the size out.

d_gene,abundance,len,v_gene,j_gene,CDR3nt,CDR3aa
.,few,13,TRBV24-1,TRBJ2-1,TGTGCCACCAGTGGACCGGTTGACAATGAGCAGTTCTTC,CATSGPVDNEQFF
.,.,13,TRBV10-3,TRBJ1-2,TGTGCCATCAGTGAGGATAGGAACTATGGCTACACCTTC,CAISEDRNYGYTF
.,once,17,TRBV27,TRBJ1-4,TGTGCCAGCAGTCACCGGGCCCACTTTACAACTAATGAAAAACTGTTTTTT,CASSHRAHFTTNEKLFF
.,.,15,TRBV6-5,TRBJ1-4,TGTGCCAGCAGTCCCCGCGGGGGGACTAATGAAAAACTGTTTTTT,CASSPRGGTNEKLFF
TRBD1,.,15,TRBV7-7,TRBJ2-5,TGTGCCAGCAGACCAATCGACAGGGGGGGAGAGACCCAGTACTTC,CASRPIDRGGETQYF
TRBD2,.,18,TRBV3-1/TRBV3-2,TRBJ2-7,TGTGCCAGCAGCCTTGGGGGAGCTAGCGGGAGGGTCTTCTCCGAGCAGTACTTC,CASSLGGASGRVFSEQYF
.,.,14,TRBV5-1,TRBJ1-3,TGCGCCAGCAGCACCGACCTTAGTGGAAACACCATATATTTT,CASSTDLSGNTIYF
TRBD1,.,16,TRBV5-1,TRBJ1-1,TGCGCCAGCACCAAAGGACAGGGGGCGTCGGACACTGAAGCTTTCTTT,CASTKGQGASDTEAFF
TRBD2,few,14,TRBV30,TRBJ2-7,TGTGCCTGGAGTGGGACTAGCGGAATATACGAGCAGTACTTC,CAWSGTSGIYEQYF
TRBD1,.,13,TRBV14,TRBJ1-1,TGTGCCAGCAGCCAAGCCAGGGGGCATGAAGCTTTCTTT,CASSQARGHEAFF
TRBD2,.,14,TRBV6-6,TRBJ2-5,TGTGCCAGCAGTTACACGGGAGGGCCAGAGACCCAGTACTTC,CASSYTGGPETQYF
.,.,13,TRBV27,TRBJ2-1,TGTGCCAGCAGTACTCCGGGTGGGAATGAGCAGTTCTTC,CASSTPGGNEQFF
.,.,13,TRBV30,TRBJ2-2,TGTGCCTGGACGGGACTTAACACCGGGGAGCTGTTTTTT,CAWTGLNTGELFF
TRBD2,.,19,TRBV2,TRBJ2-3,TGTGCCAGCAGTGGCCCCAACTTAGTGAGCGGGAGGGCCACAGATACGCAGTATTTT,CASSGPNLVSGRATDTQYF
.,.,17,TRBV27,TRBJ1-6,TGTGCCAGCAGTAGCAGGGTAGCGGGGACTTATAATTCACCCCTCCACTTT,CASSSRVAGTYNSPLHF
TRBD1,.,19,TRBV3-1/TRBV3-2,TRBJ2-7,TGTGCCAGCAGCTATGTCTCCGGAGGGCTGGGACAGGCGGCCCACGAGCAGTACTTC,CASSYVSGGLGQAAHEQYF
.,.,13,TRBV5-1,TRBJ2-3,TGCGCCAGCAGCTTGGGTGGCACAGATACGCAGTATTTT,CASSLGGTDTQYF
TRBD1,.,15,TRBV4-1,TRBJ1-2,TGCGCCAGCAGCCAAGACGGACAGGGGGCGCGGGGCTACACCTTC,CASSQDGQGARGYTF
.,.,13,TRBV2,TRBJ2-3,TGTGCCAGCGTGGGTTTGGCTGCAGATACGCAGTATTTT,CASVGLAADTQYF
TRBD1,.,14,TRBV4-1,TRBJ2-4,TGCGCCAGCCAGCGGACAGGGGATCAAAACATTCAGTACTTC,CASQRTGDQNIQYF
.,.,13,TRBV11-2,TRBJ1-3,TGTGCCAGCAGCCTCACAGGGGGAAACACCATATATTTT,CASSLTGGNTIYF
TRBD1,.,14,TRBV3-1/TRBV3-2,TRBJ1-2,TGTGCCAGCAGCCAAGTTACAGGGGGCGATGGCTACACCTTC,CASSQVTGGDGYTF
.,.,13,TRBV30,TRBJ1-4,TGTGCCTGGGACATGGCGAGGAGGGAAAAACTGTTTTTT,CAWDMARREKLFF
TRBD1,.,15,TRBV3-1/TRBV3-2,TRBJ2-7,TGTGCCAGCAGCCAGACCGGGACAGAGGCCTACGAGCAGTACTTC,CASSQTGTEAYEQYF
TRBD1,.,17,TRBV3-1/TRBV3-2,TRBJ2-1,TGTGCCAGCAGCCAAGATCCCGGGACAGCCTCCTACAATGAGCAGTTCTTC,CASSQDPGTASYNEQFF
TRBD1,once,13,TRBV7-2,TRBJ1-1,TGTGCCAGCAGCCCGAGGACAGGGTCTGAAGCTTTCTTT,CASSPRTGSEAFF
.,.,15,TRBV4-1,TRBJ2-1,TGCGCCAGCAGCCAAGATCGAGACTTTCACAATGAGCAGTTCTTC,CASSQDRDFHNEQFF
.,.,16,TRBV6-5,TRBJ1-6,TGTGCCAGCAGTTCCCCCGGTCGGGGAGTAGGGTCACCCCTCCACTTT,CASSSPGRGVGSPLHF
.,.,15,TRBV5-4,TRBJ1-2,TGTGCCAGCAGCTTGGGGGCAGACAGCAACTATGGCTACACCTTC,CASSLGADSNYGYTF
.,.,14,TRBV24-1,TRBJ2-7,TGTGCCACCAGTGATCGGAGGGCCTCCTACGAGCAGTACTTC,CATSDRRASYEQYF
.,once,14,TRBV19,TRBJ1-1,TGTGCCAGTTCTTCAATAGGGGAAAGCACTGAAGCTTTCTTT,CASSSIGESTEAFF
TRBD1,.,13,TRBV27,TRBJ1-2,TGTGCCAGCAGTTTAGCGGACAGGAATGGCTACACCTTC,CASSLADRNGYTF
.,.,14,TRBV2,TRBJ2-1,TGTGCCAGCAGTCAGGGGGGAGCCTACAATGAGCAGTTCTTC,CASSQGGAYNEQFF
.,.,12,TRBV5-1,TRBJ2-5,TGCGCCAGCAGCTTTCATGCCGAGACCCAGTACTTC,CASSFHAETQYF
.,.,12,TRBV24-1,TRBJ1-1,TGTGCCACCAGTGAGCCTCAGGGGAGAGCTTTCTTT,CATSEPQGRAFF
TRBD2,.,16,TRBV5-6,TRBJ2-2,TGTGCCAGCAGCTTGGCCCGCGGGAGGGCCGGCGGGGAGCTGTTTTTT,CASSLARGRAGGELFF
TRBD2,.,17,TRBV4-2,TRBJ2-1,TGTGCCAGCAGCCAATCTCCGGGACTAGCGGGCCTCAATGAGCAGTTCTTC,CASSQSPGLAGLNEQFF
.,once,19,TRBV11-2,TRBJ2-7,TGTGCCAGCAGCTTAGTCCCCCTAATGGGCTCACGACCTACCTACGAGCAGTACTTC,CASSLVPLMGSRPTYEQYF
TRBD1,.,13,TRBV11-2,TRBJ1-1,TGTGCCAGCAGCCGACGCGACAGGGATGAAGCTTTCTTT,CASSRRDRDEAFF
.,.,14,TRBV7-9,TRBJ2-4,TGTGCCAGCAGCTCTGCGATATCCAAAAACATTCAGTACTTC,CASSSAISKNIQYF
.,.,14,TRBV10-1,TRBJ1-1,TGCGCCAGCAGGGCAACTGTTGATGCCACTGAAGCTTTCTTT,CASRATVDATEAFF
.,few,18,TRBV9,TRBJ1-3,TGTGCCAGCAGCGTAGCTCGGGGCGGAGCAATGGATGGAAACACCATATATTTT,CASSVARGGAMDGNTIYF
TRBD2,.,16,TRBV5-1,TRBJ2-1,TGCGCCAGCAGCATAGGAGGGACTAGCGGCCTCAATGAGCAGTTCTTC,CASSIGGTSGLNEQFF
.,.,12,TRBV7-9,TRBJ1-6,TGTGCCAGCAGCTTAGGGAATTCACCCCTCCACTTT,CASSLGNSPLHF
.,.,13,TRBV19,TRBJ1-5,TGTGCCAGTAGTATCGGGTTAGATCAGCCCCAGCATTTT,CASSIGLDQPQHF
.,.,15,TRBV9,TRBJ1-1,TGTGCCAGCAGCGTAGTATTGGGCAGGGATGCTGAAGCTTTCTTT,CASSVVLGRDAEAFF